Below are 20 T cell receptor beta chains sequenced from a single sample in a study of blood T cell repertoires in COVID-19. The assay was immunoSEQ multiplex PCR, and TCRdb's table has in-frame clones only and misses some. The sample has around 210,000 clones; 65% to 90% are singletons. Material for sequencing was peripheral blood. These receptors all stem from a man aged 50 to 60 with COVID-19, enrolled during active disease.

V and J are TRBV7-2 and TRBJ2-3; D gene uncertain. Germline CDR1 SGHTA, CDR2 FQGNSA. V was clipped by 1 base and J by 2 bases, with 16 bases between them. The CDR3 sequence is 17 residues long. The CDR3 DNA is TGTGCCAGCAGCTTAGGCGCCGGGTTCTATAACACAGATACGCAGTATTTT. Residues: CASSLGAGFYNTDTQYF.

The rearrangement joins TRBV9 to TRBJ2-5; 10 bases are shared with TRBD2. Germline V CDR1 and CDR2: SGDLS, YYNGEE. CDR3 length equals 14 residues. The junction had 5 bases not matched to a gene; V was cut back by 4 bases and J by 5 bases. CDR3 nucleotide sequence: TGTGCCAGCAGCTCCCCTAGCGGGGGTGAGACCCAGTACTTC. Its translation is CASSSPSGGETQYF.

The chain links TRBV7-3 to TRBJ2-2, with TRBD2 matching over 13 bases. The V gene end was trimmed by 3 bases and the J gene end by 1 base; junction bases not matched to a gene: 2. From germline, CDR1 is SGHTA and CDR2 FQGTGA. This CDR3 is built from 17 residues. CDR3 residues: CASSLGLAGRNTGELFF. The CDR3, as DNA: TGTGCCAGCAGCTTGGGACTAGCGGGGCGGAACACCGGGGAGCTGTTTTTT.

This chain links TRBV30 with TRBJ1-2, with D possibly matching TRBD1 (6 bases). The CDR3 loop spans 15 amino acids. CDR1 is GTSNPN, CDR2 SVGIG, per germline (reference sequence). V was cut by 3 bases and J by 4 bases, with 18 bases left in between. CDR3 sequence reads: CAWSRGGGYSYGYTF. CDR3 nucleotide sequence: TGTGCCTGGAGCAGGGGCGGGGGGTATAGCTATGGCTACACCTTC.

The rearrangement links TRBV5-5 to TRBJ2-1, with TRBD1 matching 7 bases. Germline lookup yields CDR1 SGHKS and CDR2 YYEKEE (reference sequence). The CDR3 is 17 amino acids. Trimming removed 0 bases from V and 0 bases from J; junction bases left unmatched: 6. The CDR3: CASSLADRSSSYNEQFF. The CDR3 DNA sequence: TGTGCCAGCAGCTTGGCGGACAGGTCAAGCTCCTACAATGAGCAGTTCTTC.

The sample holds one count of this clone. This chain connects TRBV5-1 to TRBJ2-7, with unresolved D. The CDR3 covers 15 residues. V dropped 3 bases and J dropped 0 bases, with 13 bases sitting between them. Germline V lookup: CDR1 SGHRS, CDR2 YFSETQ. The CDR3 is CASSSHPPSSYEQYF. The CDR3 nucleotides are TGCGCCAGCAGCTCCCACCCCCCGAGCTCCTACGAGCAGTACTTC.

The chain carries TRBV7-3 and TRBJ2-1, with D perhaps matching TRBD1 (5 bases). Germline V gives CDR1 SGHTA, CDR2 FQGTGA. This CDR3 is 15 amino acids long. The germline V and J ends were trimmed by 2 bases and 7 bases, with 15 bases remaining between them. The CDR3: CASSLSPGKGNEQFF. CDR3 bases: TGTGCCAGCAGCTTATCTCCAGGGAAGGGAAATGAGCAGTTCTTC.

The chain has TRBV30 and TRBJ1-2; a weak D match, TRBD1 (6 bases). V was clipped by 2 bases and J by 2 bases, with 9 bases between them. Germline CDR1 and CDR2: GTSNPN and SVGIG (reference sequence). CDR3 length: 13 residues. CDR3 in amino acids: CAWSTGRNYGYTF. In nucleotides, the CDR3 is TGTGCCTGGAGTACAGGGCGGAACTATGGCTACACCTTC.

The V call is TRBV9, the J call TRBJ1-1; 9 bases agree with TRBD1. J was trimmed by 5 bases and V by 4 bases; bases with no gene match: 9. The CDR3 has 15 amino acids. Germline lookup yields CDR1 SGDLS and CDR2 YYNGEE. The CDR3: CASSLPGQGVTEAFF. CDR3 nucleotide sequence: TGTGCCAGCAGCTTACCGGGACAGGGAGTTACTGAAGCTTTCTTT.

The table lists this clone with a count of one. This chain joins TRBV5-1 and TRBJ1-4, with 8 nucleotides matching TRBD1. The CDR3 is made up of 17 amino acids. Trimming at V came to 0 bases and at J to 7 bases, leaving 11 bases not matched to a gene. CDR1 is SGHRS and CDR2 is YFSETQ in the germline V gene. The CDR3 DNA is TGCGCCAGCAGCTTGGATGGACAGGGAGCGTTTATTGAAAAACTGTTTTTT. Its protein is CASSLDGQGAFIEKLFF.

The J gene is TRBJ2-7, the V gene TRBV7-8; 10 bases fit TRBD1. Losses at the gene ends were 4 bases for V and 2 bases for J; bases not matched to a gene: 5. The CDR3 is made up of 15 amino acids. CDR1 is SGHVS and CDR2 is FQNEAQ in the germline V gene. The CDR3 reads CASSSYDRGPYEQYF. CDR3 coding DNA: TGTGCCAGCAGCTCGTATGACAGGGGGCCCTACGAGCAGTACTTC.

This clone has just one count. This chain uses TRBV11-1 with TRBJ2-7; possibly TRBD1 for D (7 bases). The ends were cut back, 5 bases at V and 2 bases at J, with 13 bases in the middle. CDR3 size: 14 residues. Germline V gene sequence: CDR1 SGHAT, CDR2 FQDESV (reference sequence). The CDR3 loop is CASSRGTAPYEQYF. The DNA for the CDR3 is TGTGCCAGCAGCCGGGGGACAGCCCCCTACGAGCAGTACTTC.

This sequence joins TRBV20-1 and TRBJ1-1, with D maybe TRBD1 (5 bases). Trimming removed 3 bases from V and 7 bases from J, with 9 bases in between. Looked up from germline, CDR1 is DFQATT and CDR2 is SNEGSKA (reference sequence). The CDR3 length is 11 residues. The DNA for the CDR3 is TGCAGTGCTAGCGGACATGTTGAAGCTTTCTTT. It yields the protein CSASGHVEAFF.

The rearrangement joins TRBV4-2 to TRBJ1-2; TRBD1 is a possible D gene (6 bases). The ends were cut back, 2 bases at V and 1 base at J, with 11 bases in the middle. The CDR3 sequence is 15 residues long. The germline V gene has CDR1 LGHNA and CDR2 YNFKEQ. CDR3 sequence (DNA): TGTGCCAGCAGCCAACCGACAGGCCTTAACTATGGCTACACCTTC. This sequence encodes CASSQPTGLNYGYTF.

The V gene is TRBV4-3, the J gene TRBJ2-7; TRBD1 aligns across 7 bases. This CDR3 comprises 13 residues. Losses at the gene ends were 3 bases for V and 4 bases for J; bases not matched to a gene: 3. The germline V gene encodes CDR1 LGHNA and CDR2 YSLEER. CDR3 residues: CASSQARGYEQYF. DNA of the CDR3: TGCGCCAGCAGCCAGGCCAGGGGGTACGAGCAGTACTTC.

This clone came up once. The gene calls are TRBV18 and TRBJ2-1, with TRBD1 identical over 8 bases. The CDR3 runs to 16 residues. The ends lost 4 bases at V and 4 bases at J; junction bases unmatched: 9. Germline CDR1 and CDR2: KGHSH and LQKENI. The chain's CDR3 is CASSLGQGARYNEQFF. The CDR3, as DNA: TGTGCCAGCTCACTCGGGCAGGGGGCGCGTTACAATGAGCAGTTCTTC.

This clone was recorded only once. The gene calls are TRBV5-1 and TRBJ1-4; 7 bases match TRBD1. Germline trimming cut 0 bases from V and 6 bases from J; bases unmatched to any gene: 17. The CDR3 sequence is 19 residues long. Looked up from germline, CDR1 is SGHRS and CDR2 is YFSETQ. CDR3 sequence (DNA): TGCGCCAGCAGCTTGGGGGACAGATCAACTAATTTTTGGGATGAAAAACTGTTTTTT. Its translation is CASSLGDRSTNFWDEKLFF.

The V call is TRBV3-1 (or the pseudogene TRBV3-2), the J call TRBJ1-3; no clear D gene. The CDR3 is 16 residues long. V was pared by 3 bases and J by 4 bases, with 16 bases between. Germline assignment: CDR1 LGHDT and CDR2 YNNKEL (reference sequence). In DNA, the CDR3 is TGTGCCAGCAGCCAGTTGACGACGGGGAGGGGAAACACCATATATTTT. Amino acids: CASSQLTTGRGNTIYF.

The chain couples TRBV4-1 to TRBJ2-2, with a weak D call TRBD1 (6 bases). Trimming pared 5 bases from V and 6 bases from J, leaving 13 bases between. CDR1 MGHRA and CDR2 YSYEKL come from the germline V gene. There are 14 residues in the CDR3. The CDR3 nucleotides are TGCGCCAGCAGCAATTACAGGGATCCCGGGGAGCTGTTTTTT. Encoded protein: CASSNYRDPGELFF.

This clone was picked up a small number of times. The chain recombines TRBV13 with TRBJ2-5, with D tentatively TRBD1 (7 bases). There are 15 residues in the CDR3. V was trimmed by 1 base and J by 2 bases, leaving 11 bases between them. CDR1 is PRHDT and CDR2 is FYEKMQ in the germline V gene (reference sequence). CDR3 region: CASSLARGRQETQYF. CDR3 nucleotide sequence: TGTGCCAGCAGCTTAGCCAGGGGGAGGCAAGAGACCCAGTACTTC.